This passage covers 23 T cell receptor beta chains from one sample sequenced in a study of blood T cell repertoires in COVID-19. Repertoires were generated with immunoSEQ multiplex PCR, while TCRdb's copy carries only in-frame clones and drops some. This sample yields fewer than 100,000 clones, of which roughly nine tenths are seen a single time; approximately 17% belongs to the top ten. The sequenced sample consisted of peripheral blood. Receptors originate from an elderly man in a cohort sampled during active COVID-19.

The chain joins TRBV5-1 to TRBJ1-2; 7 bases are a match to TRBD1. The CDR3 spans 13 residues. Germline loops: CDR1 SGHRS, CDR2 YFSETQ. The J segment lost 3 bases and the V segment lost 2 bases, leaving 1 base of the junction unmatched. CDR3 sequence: CASSFGTDYGYTF. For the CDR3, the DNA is TGCGCCAGCAGCTTCGGGACAGACTATGGCTACACCTTC.

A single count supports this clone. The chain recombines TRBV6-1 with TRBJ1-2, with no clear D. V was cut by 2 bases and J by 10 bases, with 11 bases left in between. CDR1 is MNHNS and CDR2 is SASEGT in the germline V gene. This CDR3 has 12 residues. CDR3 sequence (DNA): TGTGCCAGCAGTGAATCTCTCGGAGACTACACCTTC. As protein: CASSESLGDYTF.

The CDR3 spells CASSQASTNNYGYTF. CDR3 sequence (DNA): TGTGCCAGCAGCCAAGCGTCCACAAATAACTATGGCTACACCTTC. The rearrangement joins TRBV4-2 to TRBJ1-2, with no clear D. Germline V gene sequence: CDR1 LGHNA, CDR2 YNFKEQ. Trimming removed 1 base at V and 1 base at J, with 10 bases between. The CDR3 is 15 amino acids.

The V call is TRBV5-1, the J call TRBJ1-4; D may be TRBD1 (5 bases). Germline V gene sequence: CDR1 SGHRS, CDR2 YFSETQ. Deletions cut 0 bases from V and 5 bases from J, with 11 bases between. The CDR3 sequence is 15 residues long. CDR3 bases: TGCGCCAGCAGCTTGGAAGGGGCGAAAAATGAAAAACTGTTTTTT. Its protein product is CASSLEGAKNEKLFF.

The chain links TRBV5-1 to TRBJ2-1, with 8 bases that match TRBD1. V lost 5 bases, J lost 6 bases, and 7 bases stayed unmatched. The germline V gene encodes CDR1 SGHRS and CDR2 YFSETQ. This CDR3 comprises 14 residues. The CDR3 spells CASSSGGDFNEQFF. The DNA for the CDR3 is TGCGCCAGCAGTTCAGGGGGCGACTTCAATGAGCAGTTCTTC.

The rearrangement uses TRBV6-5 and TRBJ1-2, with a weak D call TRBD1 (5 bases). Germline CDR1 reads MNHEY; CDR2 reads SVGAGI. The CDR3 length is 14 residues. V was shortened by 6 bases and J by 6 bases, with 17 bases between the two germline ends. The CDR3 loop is CASSSSQGRDGYTF. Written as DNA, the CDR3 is TGTGCCAGCAGCTCTTCCCAGGGAAGGGATGGCTACACCTTC.

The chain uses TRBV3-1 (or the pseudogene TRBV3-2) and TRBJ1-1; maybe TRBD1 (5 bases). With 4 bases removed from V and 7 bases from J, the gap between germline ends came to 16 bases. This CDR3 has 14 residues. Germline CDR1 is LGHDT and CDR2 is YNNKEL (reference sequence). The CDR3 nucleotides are TGTGCCAGCAGCCCAACCTCCGGGGGAGGTGAAGCTTTCTTT. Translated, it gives CASSPTSGGGEAFF.

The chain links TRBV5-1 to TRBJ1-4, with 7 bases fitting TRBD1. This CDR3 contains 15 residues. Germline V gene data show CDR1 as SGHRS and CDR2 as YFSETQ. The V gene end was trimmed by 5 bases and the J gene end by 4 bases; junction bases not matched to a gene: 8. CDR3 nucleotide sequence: TGCGCCAGCAGGCCCCGGGACAGTCTTAATGAAAAACTGTTTTTT. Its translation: CASRPRDSLNEKLFF.

CDR3 sequence: CASSGDRGHRSNQPQHF. Here the CDR3 DNA reads TGTGCCAGCAGTGGGGACAGGGGGCACCGGAGCAATCAGCCCCAGCATTTT. The V and J genes are TRBV6-2 or TRBV6-3 and TRBJ1-5; 12 bases match TRBD1. The CDR3 has 17 residues. J lost 1 base, V lost 5 bases, and 6 bases had no gene match. Germline assignment: CDR1 MNHEY and CDR2 SVGEGT.

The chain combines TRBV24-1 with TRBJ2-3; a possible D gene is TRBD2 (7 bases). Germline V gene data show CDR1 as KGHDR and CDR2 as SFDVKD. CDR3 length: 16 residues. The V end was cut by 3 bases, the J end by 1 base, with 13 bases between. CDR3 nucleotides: TGTGCCACCAGTGATGCCGGCGGGGGCGGCACAGATACGCAGTATTTT. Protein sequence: CATSDAGGGGTDTQYF.

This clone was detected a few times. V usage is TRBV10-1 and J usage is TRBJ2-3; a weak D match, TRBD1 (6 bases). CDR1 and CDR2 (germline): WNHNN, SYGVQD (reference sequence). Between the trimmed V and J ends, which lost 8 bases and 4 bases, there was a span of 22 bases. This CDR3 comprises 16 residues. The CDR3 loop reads CASYLEGVPLADTQYF. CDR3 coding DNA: TGCGCCAGCTACCTCGAGGGGGTTCCTCTGGCAGATACGCAGTATTTT.

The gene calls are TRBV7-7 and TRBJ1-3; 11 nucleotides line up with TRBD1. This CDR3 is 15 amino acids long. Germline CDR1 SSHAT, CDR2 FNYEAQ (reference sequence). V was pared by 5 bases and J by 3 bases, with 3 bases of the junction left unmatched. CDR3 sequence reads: CASSPDRGLGNTIYF. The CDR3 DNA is TGTGCCAGCAGCCCGGACAGGGGGCTTGGAAACACCATATATTTT.

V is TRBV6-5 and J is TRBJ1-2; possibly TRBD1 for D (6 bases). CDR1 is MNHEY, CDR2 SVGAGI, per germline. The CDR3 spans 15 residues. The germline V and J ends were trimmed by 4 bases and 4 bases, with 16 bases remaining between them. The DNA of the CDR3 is TGTGCCAGCAGTTTTACGGGGGGCTTGGGCTATGGCTACACCTTC. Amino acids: CASSFTGGLGYGYTF.

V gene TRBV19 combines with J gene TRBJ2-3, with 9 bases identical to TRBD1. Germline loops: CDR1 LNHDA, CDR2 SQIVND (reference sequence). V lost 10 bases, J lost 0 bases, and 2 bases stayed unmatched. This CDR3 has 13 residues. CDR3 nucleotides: TGTGCCACCGGGACAGGGAGCACAGATACGCAGTATTTT. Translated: CATGTGSTDTQYF.

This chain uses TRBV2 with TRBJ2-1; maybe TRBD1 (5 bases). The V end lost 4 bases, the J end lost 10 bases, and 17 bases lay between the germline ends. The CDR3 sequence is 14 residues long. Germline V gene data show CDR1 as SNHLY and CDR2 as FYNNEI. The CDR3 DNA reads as TGTGCCAGCAGTGTGATGAGTGCCAGGGCGGAGCAGTTCTTC. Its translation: CASSVMSARAEQFF.

The DNA of the CDR3 is TGTGCCAGCATGGAGGTAGATGGCTACACCTTC. Its protein product is CASMEVDGYTF. V usage is TRBV6-5 and J usage is TRBJ1-2; D unclear. The length of the CDR3 is 11 residues. Trimming pared 7 bases from V and 6 bases from J, leaving 9 bases between. Germline-derived CDR1 and CDR2 are MNHEY and SVGAGI.

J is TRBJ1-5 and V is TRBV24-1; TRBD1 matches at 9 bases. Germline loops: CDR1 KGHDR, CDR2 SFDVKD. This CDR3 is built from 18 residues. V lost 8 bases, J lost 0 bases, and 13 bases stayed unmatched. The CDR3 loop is CATNWDRASRDSNQPQHF. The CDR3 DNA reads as TGTGCCACCAATTGGGACAGGGCTTCCAGAGATAGCAATCAGCCCCAGCATTTT.

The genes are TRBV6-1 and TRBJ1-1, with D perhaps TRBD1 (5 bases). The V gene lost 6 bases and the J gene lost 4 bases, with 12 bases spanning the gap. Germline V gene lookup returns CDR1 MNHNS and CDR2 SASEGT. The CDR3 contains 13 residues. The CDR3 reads CASRRDSPTEAFF. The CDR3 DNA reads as TGTGCCAGCAGACGGGACTCTCCCACTGAAGCTTTCTTT.

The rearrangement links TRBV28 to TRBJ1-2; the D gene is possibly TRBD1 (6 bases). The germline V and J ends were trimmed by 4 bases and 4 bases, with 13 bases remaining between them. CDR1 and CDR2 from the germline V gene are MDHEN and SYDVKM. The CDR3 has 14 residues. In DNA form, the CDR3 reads TGTGCCAGCAGTTACAGGGAACCCATCTATGGCTACACCTTC. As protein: CASSYREPIYGYTF.

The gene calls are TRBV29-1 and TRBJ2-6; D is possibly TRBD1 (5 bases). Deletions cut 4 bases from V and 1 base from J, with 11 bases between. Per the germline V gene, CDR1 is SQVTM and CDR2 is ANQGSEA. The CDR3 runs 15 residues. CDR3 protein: CSVVAGKSGANVLTF. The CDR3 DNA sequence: TGCAGCGTTGTGGCAGGGAAGTCTGGGGCCAACGTCCTGACTTTC.

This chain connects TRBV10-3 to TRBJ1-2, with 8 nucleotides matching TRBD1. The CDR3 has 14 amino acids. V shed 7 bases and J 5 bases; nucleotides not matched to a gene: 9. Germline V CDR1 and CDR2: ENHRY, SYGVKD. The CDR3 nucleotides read TGTGCCATCACTCCTAGGACAGGGTGGTATGGCTACACCTTC. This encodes CAITPRTGWYGYTF.

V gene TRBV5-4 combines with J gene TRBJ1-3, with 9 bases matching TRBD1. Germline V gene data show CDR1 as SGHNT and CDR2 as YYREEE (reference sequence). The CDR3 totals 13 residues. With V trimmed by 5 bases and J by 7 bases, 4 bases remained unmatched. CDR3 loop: CASSADRGNTIYF. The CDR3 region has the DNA TGTGCCAGCAGTGCCGACAGGGGGAACACCATATATTTT.

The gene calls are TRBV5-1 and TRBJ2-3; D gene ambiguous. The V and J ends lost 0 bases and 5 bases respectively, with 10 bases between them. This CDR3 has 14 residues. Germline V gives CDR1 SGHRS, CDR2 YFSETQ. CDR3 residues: CASSLALFQDTQYF. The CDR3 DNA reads TGCGCCAGCAGCTTGGCACTGTTCCAAGATACGCAGTATTTT. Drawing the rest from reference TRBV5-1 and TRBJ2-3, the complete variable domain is KAGVTQTPRYLIKTRGQQVTLSCSPISGHRSVSWYQQTPGQGLQFLFEYFSETQRNKGNFPGRFSGRQFSNSRSEMNVSTLELGDSALYLCASSLALFQDTQYFGPGTRLTVL.